The source of this T cell receptor (beta chain) is a study of shared clonotypes between healthy human individuals. This clone occurred many times. What it recognizes is unknown. Study-wide results and limits: Donors were few, which limited the genetic and exposure-history diversity represented.

CDR3 length: 14 amino acids. The germline V gene encodes CDR1 MGHRA and CDR2 YSYEKL. With 2 bases removed from V and 0 bases from J, the gap between germline ends came to 6 bases. Unsorted samples drew genomic DNA from roughly 96 million PBMCs. The study ran the assay at deep level. Only in-frame clones appear in the TCRdb table, and some are missing; sequencing was by immunoSEQ multiplex PCR. The table has about 470,000 clones, about 85% seen once. Sequencing was performed on PBMCs. This chain links TRBV4-1 with TRBJ2-3; D not resolved. The sequence derives from a woman between 40 and 50 years old in good health. Some clones in this sample may be carry-over from other donors' samples. The CDR3 loop is CASSQPDSTDTQYF. The CDR3 region has the DNA TGCGCCAGCAGCCAACCGGACAGCACAGATACGCAGTATTTT.